The TCR beta chain described here comes from a study of response to subunit inactivated influenza vaccine. Study findings and constraints: Each seasonal influenza vaccination, the authors suggested, recruits few new T cells.

This clonotype turned up a few times. What it binds is not known. The V end lost 8 bases, the J end lost 1 base, and 9 bases lay between the germline ends. Per germline, CDR1 SGHTA and CDR2 FQGNSA. The length of the CDR3 is 13 residues. TCRdb used MiXCR to reprocess the RT-PCR reads, holding one entry per CDR3 protein. The sample lists 650,000 to 800,000 distinct CDR3 sequences, over 11% occurring once. This sequence joins TRBV7-2 and TRBJ1-5, with D possibly being TRBD1 (6 bases). This clonotype was obtained from a man between 50 and 59 years old who received an inactivated influenza vaccine. Sequenced here: PBMCs from blood, sampled 14 days before vaccination. The CDR3 DNA follows: TGTGCCAGCGGAGACAGGAGCAATCAGCCCCAGCATTTT. It is translated as CASGDRSNQPQHF.